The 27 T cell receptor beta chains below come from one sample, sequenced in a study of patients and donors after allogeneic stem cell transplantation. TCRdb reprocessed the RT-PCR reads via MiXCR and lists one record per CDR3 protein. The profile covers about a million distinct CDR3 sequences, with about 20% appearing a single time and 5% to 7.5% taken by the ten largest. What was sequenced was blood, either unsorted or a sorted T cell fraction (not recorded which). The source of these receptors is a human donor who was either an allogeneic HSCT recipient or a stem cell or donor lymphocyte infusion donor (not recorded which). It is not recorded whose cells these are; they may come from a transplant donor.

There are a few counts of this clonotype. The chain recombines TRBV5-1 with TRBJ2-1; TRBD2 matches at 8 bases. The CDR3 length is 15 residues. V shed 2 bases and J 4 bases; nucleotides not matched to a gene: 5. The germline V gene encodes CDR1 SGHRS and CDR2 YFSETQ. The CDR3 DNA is TGCGCCAGCAGCTTAACGGGACTAGGGTACAATGAGCAGTTCTTC. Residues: CASSLTGLGYNEQFF.

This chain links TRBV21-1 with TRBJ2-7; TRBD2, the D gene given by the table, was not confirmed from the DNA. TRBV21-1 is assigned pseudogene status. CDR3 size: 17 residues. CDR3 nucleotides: TGTGCCAGCAGCAAAAAAATCTCGGTAGCGGGGGCCTACGAGCAGTACTTC. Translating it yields CASSKKISVAGAYEQYF.

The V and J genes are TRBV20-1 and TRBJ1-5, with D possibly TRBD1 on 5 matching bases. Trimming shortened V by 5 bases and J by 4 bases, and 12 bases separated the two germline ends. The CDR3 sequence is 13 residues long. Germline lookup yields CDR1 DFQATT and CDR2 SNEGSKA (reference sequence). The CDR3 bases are TGCAGTGCTTCAAGGGCAGGGAATCAGCCCCAGCATTTT. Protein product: CSASRAGNQPQHF.

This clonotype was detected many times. Here the CDR3 DNA reads TGTGCCAGCAGTTACCGGGACATTGATAATTCACCCCTCCACTTT. Protein product: CASSYRDIDNSPLHF. The chain has TRBV6-5 and TRBJ1-6; D is perhaps TRBD1 (6 bases). V was cut by 2 bases and J by 5 bases, with 10 bases left in between. Germline CDR1 and CDR2: MNHEY and SVGAGI. The CDR3 consists of 15 residues.

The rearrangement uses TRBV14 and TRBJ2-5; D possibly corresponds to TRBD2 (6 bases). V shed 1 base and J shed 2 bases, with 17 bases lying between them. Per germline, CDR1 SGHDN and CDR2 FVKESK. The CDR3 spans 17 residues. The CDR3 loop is CASSQVKRAVLQETQYF. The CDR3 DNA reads TGTGCCAGCAGCCAAGTTAAGCGGGCAGTCCTTCAAGAGACCCAGTACTTC. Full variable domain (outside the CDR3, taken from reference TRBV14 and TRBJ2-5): EAGVTQFPSHSVIEKGQTVTLRCDPISGHDNLYWYRRVMGKEIKFLLHFVKESKQDESGMPNNRFLAERTGGTYSTLKVQPAELEDSGVYFCASSQVKRAVLQETQYFGPGTRLLVL.

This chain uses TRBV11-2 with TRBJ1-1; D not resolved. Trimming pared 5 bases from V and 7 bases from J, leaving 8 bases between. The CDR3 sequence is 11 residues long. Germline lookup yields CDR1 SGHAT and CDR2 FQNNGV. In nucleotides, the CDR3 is TGTGCCAGCAGCCACTACTATGAAGCTTTCTTT. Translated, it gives CASSHYYEAFF.

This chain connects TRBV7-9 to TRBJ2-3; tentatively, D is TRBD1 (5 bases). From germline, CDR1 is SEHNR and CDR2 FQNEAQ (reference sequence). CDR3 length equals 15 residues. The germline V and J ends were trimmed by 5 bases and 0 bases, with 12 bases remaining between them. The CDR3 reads CASSEDRTSTDTQYF. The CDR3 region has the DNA TGTGCCAGCAGCGAAGACAGAACTAGCACAGATACGCAGTATTTT.

CDR3 loop: CASSLVSVGSYEQYF. CDR3 nucleotide sequence: TGTGCCAGCAGCTTAGTGTCGGTAGGCTCCTACGAGCAGTACTTC. The chain is built from TRBV7-9 and TRBJ2-7; D not resolved. Germline CDR1 and CDR2: SEHNR and FQNEAQ (reference sequence). CDR3 size: 15 residues. V lost 1 base, J lost 0 bases, and 10 bases lay in between.

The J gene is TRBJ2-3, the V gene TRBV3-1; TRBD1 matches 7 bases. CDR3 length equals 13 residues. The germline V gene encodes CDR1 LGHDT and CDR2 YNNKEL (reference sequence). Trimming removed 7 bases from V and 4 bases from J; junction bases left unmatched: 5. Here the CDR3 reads CASTRTGADTQYF. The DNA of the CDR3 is TGTGCCAGCACTAGAACAGGGGCAGATACGCAGTATTTT.

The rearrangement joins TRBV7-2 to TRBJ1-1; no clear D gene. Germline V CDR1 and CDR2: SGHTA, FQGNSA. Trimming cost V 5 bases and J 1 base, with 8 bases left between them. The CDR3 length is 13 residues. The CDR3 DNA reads TGTGCCAGCAGCACCCAAAAGAACACTGAAGCTTTCTTT. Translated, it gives CASSTQKNTEAFF.

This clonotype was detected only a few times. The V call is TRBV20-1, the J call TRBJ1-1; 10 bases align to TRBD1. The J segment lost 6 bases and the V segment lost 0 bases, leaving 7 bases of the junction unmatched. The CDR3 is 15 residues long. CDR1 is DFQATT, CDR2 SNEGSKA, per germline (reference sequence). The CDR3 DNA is TGCAGTGCTAGAGATCGGAGACAGGGGGCCGCTGAAGCTTTCTTT. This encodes CSARDRRQGAAEAFF.

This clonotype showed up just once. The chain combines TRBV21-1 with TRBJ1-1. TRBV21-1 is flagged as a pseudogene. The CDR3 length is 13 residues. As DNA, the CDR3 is TGTGAAGAGGACTCACGGGTGGACACTGAAGCTTTCTTT. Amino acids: CEEDSRVDTEAFF.

The CDR3 sequence is CASSLGTSGGYVQFF. Here the CDR3 DNA reads TGTGCCAGCAGCTTAGGCACTAGCGGGGGTTATGTGCAGTTCTTC. The genes are TRBV7-2 and TRBJ2-1; TRBD2 matches at 11 bases. This CDR3 region has 15 residues. Germline V gives CDR1 SGHTA, CDR2 FQGNSA. V shed 1 base and J 12 bases; nucleotides not matched to a gene: 8. Full variable domain (rest looked up from reference TRBV7-2 and TRBJ2-1): GAGVSQSPSNKVTEKGKDVELRCDPISGHTALYWYRQSLGQGLEFLIYFQGNSAPDKSGLPSDRFSAERTGGSVSTLTIQRTQQEDSAVYLCASSLGTSGGYVQFFGPGTRLTVL.

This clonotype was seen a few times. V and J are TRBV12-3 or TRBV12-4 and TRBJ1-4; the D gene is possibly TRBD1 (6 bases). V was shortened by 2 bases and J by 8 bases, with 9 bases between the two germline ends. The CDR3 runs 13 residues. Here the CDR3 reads CASSLQGREKLFF. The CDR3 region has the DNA TGTGCCAGCAGTTTACAGGGGAGGGAAAAACTGTTTTTT.

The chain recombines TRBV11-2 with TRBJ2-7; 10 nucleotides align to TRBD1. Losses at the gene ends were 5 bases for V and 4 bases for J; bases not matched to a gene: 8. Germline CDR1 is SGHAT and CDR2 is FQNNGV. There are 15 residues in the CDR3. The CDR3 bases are TGTGCCAGCAGCCCTCTGACAGGGGGCAATTACGAGCAGTACTTC. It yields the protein CASSPLTGGNYEQYF.

CDR3 region: CASSQMGQGLIYNEQFF. The CDR3 DNA sequence: TGCGCCAGCAGCCAAATGGGACAGGGCCTGATCTACAATGAGCAGTTCTTC. The chain recombines TRBV5-1 with TRBJ2-1, with TRBD1 matching 9 bases. V dropped 4 bases and J dropped 3; count of bases not matched to a gene: 11. Germline lookup yields CDR1 SGHRS and CDR2 YFSETQ. The CDR3 has 17 amino acids.

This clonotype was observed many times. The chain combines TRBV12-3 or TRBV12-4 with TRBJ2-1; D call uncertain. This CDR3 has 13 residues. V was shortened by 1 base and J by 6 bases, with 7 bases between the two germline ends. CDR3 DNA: TGTGCCAGCAGTTTAGTACACACCAATGAGCAGTTCTTC. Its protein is CASSLVHTNEQFF.

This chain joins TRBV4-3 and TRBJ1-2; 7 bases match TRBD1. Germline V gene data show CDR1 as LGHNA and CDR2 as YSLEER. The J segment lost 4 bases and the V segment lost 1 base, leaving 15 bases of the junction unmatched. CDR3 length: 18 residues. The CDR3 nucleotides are TGCGCCAGCAGCCAAGCCTCGGGGGAGGGGGCACCATCCTATGGCTACACCTTC. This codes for CASSQASGEGAPSYGYTF.

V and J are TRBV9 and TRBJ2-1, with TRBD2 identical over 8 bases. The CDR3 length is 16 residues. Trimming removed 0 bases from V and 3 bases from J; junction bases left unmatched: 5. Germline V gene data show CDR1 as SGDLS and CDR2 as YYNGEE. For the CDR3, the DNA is TGTGCCAGCAGCGTAGTCACTAGCGGATTCTACAATGAGCAGTTCTTC. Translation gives CASSVVTSGFYNEQFF.

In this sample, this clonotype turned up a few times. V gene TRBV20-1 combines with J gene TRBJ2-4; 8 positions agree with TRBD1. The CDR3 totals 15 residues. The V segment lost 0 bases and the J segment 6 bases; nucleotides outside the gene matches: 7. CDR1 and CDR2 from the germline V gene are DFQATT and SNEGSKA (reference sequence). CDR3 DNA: TGCAGTGCTAGAGACACAGGGGGGAGGAGAAACATTCAGTACTTC. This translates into CSARDTGGRRNIQYF.

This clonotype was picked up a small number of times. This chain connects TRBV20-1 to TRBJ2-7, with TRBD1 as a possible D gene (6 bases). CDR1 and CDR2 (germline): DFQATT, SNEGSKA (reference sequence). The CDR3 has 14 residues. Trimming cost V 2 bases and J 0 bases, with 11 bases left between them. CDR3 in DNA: TGCAGTGCTAGAAAAGGGACAAACTCCTACGAGCAGTACTTC. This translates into CSARKGTNSYEQYF.

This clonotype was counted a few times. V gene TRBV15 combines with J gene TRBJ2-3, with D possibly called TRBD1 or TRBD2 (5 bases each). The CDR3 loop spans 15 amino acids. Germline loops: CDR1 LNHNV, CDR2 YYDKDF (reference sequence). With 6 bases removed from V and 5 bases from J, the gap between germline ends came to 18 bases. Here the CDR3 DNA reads TGTGCCACCAGTACCGGGACGGTCTGGGGAGATACGCAGTATTTT. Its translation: CATSTGTVWGDTQYF.

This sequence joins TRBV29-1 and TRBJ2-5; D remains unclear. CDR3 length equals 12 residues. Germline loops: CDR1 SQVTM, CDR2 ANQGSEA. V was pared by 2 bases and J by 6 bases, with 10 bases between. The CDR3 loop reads CSVENWVQTQYF. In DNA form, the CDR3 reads TGCAGCGTTGAAAATTGGGTGCAGACCCAGTACTTC.

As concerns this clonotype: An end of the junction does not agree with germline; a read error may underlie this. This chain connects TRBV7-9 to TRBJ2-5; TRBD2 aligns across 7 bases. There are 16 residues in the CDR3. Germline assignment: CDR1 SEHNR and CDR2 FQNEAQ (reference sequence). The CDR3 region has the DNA TGTGCCAGCACCTTAAATCGGGGGGTGTACCAAGAGACCCAGTACTTC. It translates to CASTLNRGVYQETQYF.

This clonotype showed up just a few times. The CDR3 spells CASSPPDRGYGYTF. DNA of the CDR3: TGCGCCAGCAGCCCCCCCGACAGGGGCTATGGCTACACCTTC. The chain is built from TRBV5-1 and TRBJ1-2; TRBD1 agrees at 8 bases. The CDR3 contains 14 residues. Germline CDR1 reads SGHRS; CDR2 reads YFSETQ. J lost 4 bases, V lost 4 bases, and 6 bases had no gene match.

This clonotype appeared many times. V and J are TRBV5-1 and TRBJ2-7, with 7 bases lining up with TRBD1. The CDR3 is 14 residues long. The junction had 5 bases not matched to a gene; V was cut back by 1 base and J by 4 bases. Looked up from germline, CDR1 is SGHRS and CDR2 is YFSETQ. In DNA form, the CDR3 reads TGCGCCAGCAGCTTGAAGGGGGCTGATTACGAGCAGTACTTC. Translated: CASSLKGADYEQYF.

CDR3 loop: CASSPVGAANSYEQYF. In DNA, the CDR3 is TGTGCCAGCTCACCAGTCGGGGCGGCGAACTCCTACGAGCAGTACTTC. V is TRBV18 and J is TRBJ2-7, with D perhaps given as TRBD1 or TRBD2 (5 bases each). The germline CDR1 and CDR2 sequences are KGHSH and LQKENI. The CDR3 loop spans 16 amino acids. V shed 2 bases and J shed 0 bases, with 14 bases lying between them.